This T cell receptor beta chain stems from a study of blood T cells in healthy people across ages. Overall study findings and caveats: Estimates of diversity drawn from one million T cells were considered underestimates.

Caucasian individuals from Russia who were healthy and aged about 6 to 95 acted as donors. Each sample provided at least 5.5 micrograms of extracted total RNA. CDR1 and CDR2 (germline): DFQATT, SNEGSKA (reference sequence). With V trimmed by 3 bases and J by 5 bases, 7 bases remained unmatched. The CDR3 totals 14 residues. As concerns this clonotype: Its antigen is not identified.

The authors ran a second PCR of roughly 6 to 12 cycles using a sample-barcoded 5' primer and a J-beta primer mix. Each of the cDNA molecules was tagged by a template-switch adaptor with 12 random nucleotides. One entry per CDR3 protein, called by TCRdb with MiXCR from the 5' RACE reads. The profile shows 1.5 million to 2 million distinct CDR3 sequences, 28% of them singletons. Material for sequencing was blood. The sequence derives from a young woman in good health. The genes are TRBV20-1 and TRBJ2-3, with 8 bases that match TRBD2. CDR3 nucleotides: TGCAGTGCTAGTCCCTCCGGGGGGGTAGATACGCAGTATTTT. Protein: CSASPSGGVDTQYF.